The 14 T cell receptor beta chains in this list originate from one sample, sequenced in a study of OX40 agonist ivuxolimab in advanced cancers. Measured with immunoSEQ multiplex PCR; TCRdb has only the in-frame clones, and not every one. The repertoire consists of 30,000 to 35,000 clones, with around nine tenths occurring once and the leading ten covering about 25%. Sequencing used CD4+ or CD8+ T cells sorted from blood, obtained in a trial of the OX40 agonist ivuxolimab. These TCRs come from an adult with an advanced solid tumor such as melanoma, head and neck, liver or kidney cancer.

The V gene is TRBV6-1, the J gene TRBJ2-7, with D possibly matching TRBD1 (6 bases). V gave up 5 bases and J gave up 3 bases, with 14 bases separating them. The CDR3 spans 14 residues. CDR1 is MNHNS and CDR2 is SASEGT in the germline V gene. CDR3 region: CASSLRTEIYEQYF. In nucleotides, the CDR3 is TGTGCCAGCAGTCTCCGGACAGAAATCTACGAGCAGTACTTC.

The chain is built from TRBV10-2 and TRBJ2-5; D not certain. There are 15 residues in the CDR3. The V gene's germline CDR1 is WSHSY and CDR2 SAAADI. V lost 0 bases, J lost 7 bases, and 15 bases lay in between. CDR3 loop: CASSESLTSPATQYF. CDR3 DNA sequence: TGCGCCAGCAGTGAGTCGCTAACTTCGCCAGCGACCCAGTACTTC.

The chain joins TRBV27 to TRBJ2-7; D not certain. V lost 2 bases and J lost 3, with 8 bases in between. Germline V lookup: CDR1 MNHEY, CDR2 SMNVEV (reference sequence). The CDR3 is 13 amino acids. The CDR3: CASSLGQYYEQYF. The CDR3 region has the DNA TGTGCCAGCAGTTTAGGGCAGTACTACGAGCAGTACTTC.

This clone has more than one count but fewer than ten. The V gene is TRBV6-6, the J gene TRBJ1-1; the D is unclear. The CDR3 has 13 residues. V lost 7 bases, J lost 1 base, and 10 bases lay in between. Germline-derived CDR1 and CDR2 are MNHNY and SVGAGI (reference sequence). In nucleotides, the CDR3 is TGTGCCAGCATCCCGAGCTCGAACACTGAAGCTTTCTTT. Protein product: CASIPSSNTEAFF.

This chain uses TRBV30 with TRBJ1-4, with a weak D call TRBD1 (5 bases). Germline loops: CDR1 GTSNPN, CDR2 SVGIG (reference sequence). The length of the CDR3 is 14 residues. Between the trimmed V and J ends, which lost 3 bases and 7 bases, there was a span of 15 bases. This CDR3 is CAWSGDLGSEKLFF. The CDR3 nucleotides are TGTGCCTGGAGCGGGGACCTAGGAAGTGAAAAACTGTTTTTT.

The genes are TRBV9 and TRBJ1-1; possibly TRBD1 for D (6 bases). CDR3 length: 15 residues. Trimming took 4 bases from V and 4 from J, leaving 17 bases between them. Germline lookup yields CDR1 SGDLS and CDR2 YYNGEE. The CDR3 here is CASSPWGGAGTEAFF. The CDR3, as DNA: TGTGCCAGCAGCCCTTGGGGGGGCGCGGGCACTGAAGCTTTCTTT.

This chain connects TRBV6-1 to TRBJ1-2; D remains ambiguous. Germline CDR1 MNHNS, CDR2 SASEGT. There are 13 residues in the CDR3. The V end was cut by 2 bases, the J end by 6 bases, with 10 bases between. The CDR3 here is CASSETREDGYTF. CDR3 DNA sequence: TGTGCCAGCAGTGAAACTCGGGAGGATGGCTACACCTTC.

The chain recombines TRBV7-6 with TRBJ2-7, with a possible D match to TRBD2 (5 bases). V dropped 5 bases and J dropped 2 bases, with 10 bases sitting between them. The length of the CDR3 is 13 residues. CDR1 is SGHVS, CDR2 FNYEAQ, per germline. In nucleotides, the CDR3 is TGTGCCAGCAGCCCCCGGGATCCCTACGAGCAGTACTTC. This codes for CASSPRDPYEQYF.

The genes are TRBV6-5 and TRBJ1-1; D possibly corresponds to TRBD1 (6 bases). Germline V gene data show CDR1 as MNHEY and CDR2 as SVGAGI. V lost 6 bases to trimming and J lost 5 bases, with 16 bases between them. This CDR3 contains 14 residues. CDR3 region: CASSSGQRHTEAFF. CDR3 DNA sequence: TGTGCCAGCAGCTCAGGACAGAGGCATACTGAAGCTTTCTTT.

The chain is built from TRBV20-1 and TRBJ1-2, with a weak D call TRBD1 (5 bases). CDR3 length: 11 amino acids. Germline V gene sequence: CDR1 DFQATT, CDR2 SNEGSKA (reference sequence). The germline V and J ends were trimmed by 6 bases and 10 bases, with 15 bases remaining between them. CDR3: CSAKGTAAYTF. For the CDR3, the DNA is TGCAGTGCCAAAGGGACGGCCGCCTACACCTTC.

The chain is built from TRBV19 and TRBJ1-6; D gene ambiguous. Germline-derived CDR1 and CDR2 are LNHDA and SQIVND (reference sequence). V was trimmed by 1 base and J by 6 bases, leaving 4 bases between them. This CDR3 is 13 amino acids long. As DNA, the CDR3 is TGTGCCAGTAGTATAGGAAGTAATTCACCCCTCCACTTT. Protein: CASSIGSNSPLHF.

CDR3 region: CAFKDPNTGELFF. The DNA for the CDR3 is TGTGCCTTCAAGGACCCGAACACCGGGGAGCTGTTTTTT. The chain recombines TRBV30 with TRBJ2-2; D remains unclear. Germline-derived CDR1 and CDR2 are GTSNPN and SVGIG (reference sequence). Deletions cut 7 bases from V and 0 bases from J, with 9 bases between. This CDR3 contains 13 residues.

The V call is TRBV7-9, the J call TRBJ1-1, with D tentatively TRBD1 (5 bases). Germline assignment: CDR1 SEHNR and CDR2 FQNEAQ (reference sequence). V was cut by 3 bases and J by 3 bases, with 17 bases left in between. The CDR3 spans 16 residues. DNA of the CDR3: TGTGCCAGCAGCTTTGACTACGGACTAGGGGACACTGAAGCTTTCTTT. Protein sequence: CASSFDYGLGDTEAFF. Full variable domain (outside the CDR3, taken from reference TRBV7-9 and TRBJ1-1): DTGVSQNPRHKITKRGQNVTFRCDPISEHNRLYWYRQTLGQGPEFLTYFQNEAQLEKSRLLSDRFSAERPKGSFSTLEIQRTEQGDSAMYLCASSFDYGLGDTEAFFGQGTRLTVV.

The rearrangement uses TRBV13 and TRBJ1-2; the D gene is possibly TRBD1 (5 bases). V was clipped by 4 bases and J by 6 bases, with 18 bases between them. CDR3 size: 15 residues. In germline, CDR1 is PRHDT, CDR2 FYEKMQ (reference sequence). This CDR3 reads CASSSRPVDSHGYTF. Written as DNA, the CDR3 is TGTGCCAGCAGCTCCCGACCAGTTGACAGTCATGGCTACACCTTC.